The sequence of this TCR beta chain was determined in a study of Ad26.COV2.S vaccination and SARS-CoV-2 variants. Looking at the study overall: As a participant in COV1001, the donor was in the Ad26.COV2.S trial arm.

On this clone itself: Its antigen is currently unknown.

Findings of the study overall: Reportedly, after vaccination the spike-specific CD8+ and CD4+ T cell responses displayed substantial breadth.

Treatment reported: some 20 received Ad26.COV2.S at low or high dose, single or two shots; a few received placebo; per-sample allocation not given. Samples analyzed were those drawn on day 63 after the first vaccine or placebo injection. With 5 bases removed from V and 5 bases from J, the gap between germline ends came to 16 bases. Germline CDR1 reads SGHVS; CDR2 reads FQNEAQ. This CDR3 comprises 15 residues. Assay: immunoSEQ multiplex PCR; the TCRdb copy retains only in-frame clones and omits some. The table lists 300,000 to 500,000 clones, roughly nine tenths of them singletons, with around 3.4% in the top ten.

The chain joins TRBV7-8 to TRBJ1-5; D uncertain. This TCR was sampled from a person aged 18-60 years who received the Ad26.COV2.S COVID-19 vaccine or a placebo. The starting material was peripheral blood, obtained in a trial of Ad26.COV2.S vaccine versus placebo. The CDR3 nucleotides read TGTGCCAGCAGCCTGCGTTTTTGGGGAGATCAGCCCCAGCATTTT. It codes for CASSLRFWGDQPQHF.